This note documents a single T cell receptor beta chain sequence. The CDR3 consists of 16 residues. Germline V gives CDR1 SGHKS, CDR2 YYEKEE (reference sequence). V was cut by 4 bases and J by 5 bases, with 21 bases left in between. These data come from a study of blood T cell repertoires in COVID-19. For the study at large: The study drew acute and convalescent COVID-19 samples from the United States, Italy and Spain. T cells, B-cell-depleted T cells, or PBMCs provided the cDNA or gDNA that served as material.

As originally analysed: Estimation of nucleated cell counts was performed using reference gene primer amplification. Clones were sequenced by immunoSEQ multiplex PCR, and TCRdb holds only the in-frame ones, with some missing. V, J and clone size are taken as reported in that table, and D and trimming were inferred from the DNA itself. The table shows approximately 44,000 clones, with roughly nine tenths occurring only once. This receptor was identified in a woman aged 80 or over with acute or convalescent COVID-19. Sequencing was carried out using peripheral blood. V usage is TRBV5-5 and J usage is TRBJ1-2; D possibly corresponds to TRBD1 (6 bases). This CDR3 is CASSPGGARNLYGYTF. The CDR3 nucleotides are TGTGCCAGCAGCCCCGGGGGGGCCCGAAATTTATATGGCTACACCTTC.